Each of the 11 T cell receptor beta chains below was sequenced from the same sample in a study of response to subunit inactivated influenza vaccine. TCRdb reprocessed the RT-PCR reads via MiXCR and lists one record per CDR3 protein. Among more than 700,000 distinct CDR3 sequences listed, 21% were seen once. Sequences were derived from PBMCs from blood, sampled 5 days after vaccination. The origin of the receptors is a man aged 50 to 60 who received an inactivated influenza vaccine.

The rearrangement uses TRBV6-2 or TRBV6-3 and TRBJ2-1; 8 bases align to TRBD2. J gave up 9 bases and V 5 bases, and 12 bases lay outside the gene matches. CDR1 and CDR2 (germline): MNHEY, SVGEGT. The CDR3 has 15 amino acids. Written as DNA, the CDR3 is TGTGCCAGCAGTGGGACGGGGGGGCCGGGCAGTGAGCAGTTCTTC. It encodes CASSGTGGPGSEQFF.

The V gene is TRBV5-1, the J gene TRBJ2-3, with TRBD2 matching 15 bases. The CDR3 is 17 amino acids. Per germline, CDR1 SGHRS and CDR2 YFSETQ. V lost 4 bases and J lost 5; bases outside the gene matches: 8. The CDR3 loop is CASSQGLAGGWGDTQYF. The CDR3 DNA reads TGCGCCAGCAGCCAGGGACTAGCGGGGGGCTGGGGAGATACGCAGTATTTT.

Many counts were recorded for this clonotype. V and J are TRBV7-2 and TRBJ1-5; D ambiguous. Germline V gene lookup returns CDR1 SGHTA and CDR2 FQGNSA. Trimming left V 4 bases short and J 0 bases short, with 10 bases between. CDR3 length equals 15 residues. DNA of the CDR3: TGTGCCAGCAGCTCTTTCGGGGTTAGCAATCAGCCCCAGCATTTT. Residues: CASSSFGVSNQPQHF.

The chain joins TRBV4-2 to TRBJ2-1; 9 bases match TRBD2. V shed 4 bases, J shed 12 bases, and the junction held 4 bases outside the gene matches. The length of the CDR3 is 12 residues. The germline gives CDR1 LGHNA, CDR2 YNFKEQ. CDR3 amino acids: CASSRQRGVQFF. In nucleotides, the CDR3 is TGTGCCAGCAGCCGGCAGCGGGGGGTGCAGTTCTTC.

This rearrangement joins TRBV12-3 or TRBV12-4 to TRBJ1-1, with no clear D. The CDR3 extends over 15 amino acids. V was shortened by 6 bases and J by 4 bases, with 18 bases between the two germline ends. The CDR3 region has the DNA TGTGCCAGCAGGCGCTCGGGCAGAGCGATCACTGAAGCTTTCTTT. It translates to CASRRSGRAITEAFF.

V gene TRBV20-1 combines with J gene TRBJ2-5; perhaps TRBD1 as D (7 bases). V was cut by 5 bases and J by 5 bases, with 18 bases left in between. The CDR3 length is 14 residues. CDR1 is DFQATT, CDR2 SNEGSKA, per germline (reference sequence). The CDR3 loop is CSARYGGGYETQYF. CDR3 in DNA: TGCAGTGCTCGGTACGGAGGGGGCTACGAGACCCAGTACTTC.

This clonotype has only a few counts. V is TRBV21-1 and J is TRBJ2-4; the listed D gene, TRBD1, was not tested against the DNA. TRBV21-1 constitutes a pseudogene. The CDR3 is 16 residues long. CDR3 protein: CASSKGRRGAKNIQYF. In DNA, the CDR3 is TGTGCCAGCAGCAAGGGGAGACGGGGGGCCAAAAACATTCAGTACTTC.

The CDR3 is CAWDRGHGELFF. In DNA, the CDR3 is TGTGCCTGGGACAGGGGGCACGGGGAGCTGTTTTTT. This rearrangement joins TRBV30 to TRBJ2-2; 10 nucleotides align to TRBD1. There are 12 residues in the CDR3. Germline V CDR1 and CDR2: GTSNPN, SVGIG (reference sequence). Losses at the gene ends were 5 bases for V and 7 bases for J; bases not matched to a gene: 1.

This clonotype was detected a few times. This chain joins TRBV2 and TRBJ2-7; D possibly matches TRBD1 or TRBD2 (5 bases each). The CDR3 sequence is 12 residues long. Trimming removed 8 bases at V and 3 bases at J, with 11 bases between. The germline V gene encodes CDR1 SNHLY and CDR2 FYNNEI. The CDR3 DNA reads TGTGCCAGCGTCCGGGACGGCTACGAGCAGTACTTC. Residues: CASVRDGYEQYF.

This chain connects TRBV20-1 to TRBJ2-7; 8 bases match TRBD1. V lost 4 bases to trimming and J lost 0 bases; unmatched junction nucleotides: 11. CDR3 length: 16 amino acids. Germline CDR1 DFQATT, CDR2 SNEGSKA (reference sequence). The CDR3, as DNA: TGCAGTGCTACAGGGGGCACTTCACTCAGCTCCTACGAGCAGTACTTC. Protein: CSATGGTSLSSYEQYF.

The chain uses TRBV10-3 and TRBJ1-4; D gene unclear. The germline V gene has CDR1 ENHRY and CDR2 SYGVKD. CDR3 length equals 12 residues. V was pared by 10 bases and J by 7 bases, with 13 bases between. The CDR3 spells CATSNVGEKLFF. CDR3 in DNA: TGTGCCACCTCTAACGTTGGTGAAAAACTGTTTTTT.